This entry lists 29 T cell receptor beta chains sequenced from one sample in a study of shared clonotypes between healthy human individuals. Profiled with immunoSEQ multiplex PCR; TCRdb holds only in-frame clones, not every one. The sample shows 2,500,000 or so clones, over 85% of them seen only once. The source material was naive CD4+ T cells from PBMCs. Subset of the sample: CD45RA+ positively selected. Every receptor here comes from a man younger than 35 in good health. Some clones in this sample may be carry-over from other donors' samples.

The genes are TRBV19 and TRBJ1-5; D possibly corresponds to TRBD1 (6 bases). Germline V CDR1 and CDR2: LNHDA, SQIVND (reference sequence). V lost 1 base, J lost 6 bases, and 10 bases lay in between. The CDR3 is made up of 14 amino acids. The CDR3 loop reads CASSIAGDRQPQHF. CDR3 coding DNA: TGTGCCAGTAGTATAGCAGGGGACCGTCAGCCCCAGCATTTT. The complete variable domain, with remaining parts taken from reference TRBV19 and TRBJ1-5, reads DGGITQSPKYLFRKEGQNVTLSCEQNLNHDAMYWYRQDPGQGLRLIYYSQIVNDFQKGDIAEGYSVSREKKESFPLTVTSAQKNPTAFYLCASSIAGDRQPQHFGDGTRLSIL.

Turning to this clone: This CDR3 is also generated by other DNA sequences in the sample. The CDR3 spells CASSLGTVNYGYTF. Here the CDR3 DNA reads TGCGCCAGCAGCTTGGGTACAGTTAACTATGGCTACACCTTC. The chain links TRBV5-1 to TRBJ1-2; D not resolved. CDR1 SGHRS and CDR2 YFSETQ come from the germline V gene. The CDR3 extends over 14 amino acids. The germline V and J ends were trimmed by 0 bases and 1 base, with 7 bases remaining between them.

The chain employs TRBV28 and TRBJ2-7; 7 nucleotides align to TRBD2. Germline CDR1 and CDR2: MDHEN and SYDVKM. CDR3 length: 17 amino acids. V trimming: 2 bases; J trimming: 6 bases; junction bases outside the gene matches: 16. CDR3 nucleotides: TGTGCCAGCAGTTTAAGTCGACAACTCGGGGGGTACCGCGAGCAGTACTTC. It specifies CASSLSRQLGGYREQYF.

V is TRBV2 and J is TRBJ1-3; D uncertain. The CDR3 length is 15 residues. Germline V gene lookup returns CDR1 SNHLY and CDR2 FYNNEI. Between the trimmed V and J ends, which lost 5 bases and 0 bases, there was a span of 11 bases. This CDR3 is CASSPHLSSGNTIYF. The CDR3 bases are TGTGCCAGCAGTCCTCACTTGAGCTCTGGAAACACCATATATTTT.

The V call is TRBV28, the J call TRBJ2-3; 9 bases are a match to TRBD2. The CDR3 sequence is 15 residues long. CDR1 and CDR2 (germline): MDHEN, SYDVKM. After removal of 8 bases from V and 4 bases from J, the junction contained 10 bases not matched to a gene. The CDR3 DNA is TGTGCCAGCTGGGGGGGTGGCGGGAGGGCAGATACGCAGTATTTT. Translated, it gives CASWGGGGRADTQYF.

This rearrangement joins TRBV2 to TRBJ1-1, with TRBD1 as a possible D gene (6 bases). Deletions cut 7 bases from V and 5 bases from J, with 14 bases between. This CDR3 has 13 residues. The V gene's germline CDR1 is SNHLY and CDR2 FYNNEI. The CDR3 nucleotides are TGTGCCAGCAACAGGGAAGCGGGGACTGAAGCTTTCTTT. Amino acids: CASNREAGTEAFF. Supplemented by reference TRBV2 and TRBJ1-1, the full variable domain reads EPEVTQTPSHQVTQMGQEVILRCVPISNHLYFYWYRQILGQKVEFLVSFYNNEISEKSEIFDDQFSVERPDGSNFTLKIRSTKLEDSAMYFCASNREAGTEAFFGQGTRLTVV.

The rearrangement links TRBV7-9 to TRBJ2-3; D is unresolved. This CDR3 comprises 13 residues. The germline V gene has CDR1 SEHNR and CDR2 FQNEAQ (reference sequence). V was trimmed by 6 bases and J by 3 bases, leaving 10 bases between them. The CDR3 sequence is CASSTVGTDTQYF. CDR3 DNA: TGTGCCAGCAGTACGGTGGGGACAGATACGCAGTATTTT.

This clone was counted a single time. This rearrangement joins TRBV5-1 to TRBJ2-7; tentative D call: TRBD1 (6 bases). Trimming left V 4 bases short and J 2 bases short, with 13 bases between. There are 14 residues in the CDR3. Germline V gene lookup returns CDR1 SGHRS and CDR2 YFSETQ. In DNA, the CDR3 is TGCGCCAGCAGCCAGGACAGACTTCCCTACGAGCAGTACTTC. Protein sequence: CASSQDRLPYEQYF.

The rearrangement uses TRBV11-2 and TRBJ1-4; the match to TRBD1 covers 9 bases. The CDR3 is made up of 14 amino acids. Unmatched junction bases numbered 3, after V lost 5 bases and J lost 5 bases. CDR1 SGHAT and CDR2 FQNNGV come from the germline V gene. This CDR3 is CASSRQGGNEKLFF. CDR3 DNA: TGTGCCAGCAGCCGACAGGGGGGGAATGAAAAACTGTTTTTT.

V is TRBV7-9 and J is TRBJ2-7; 7 bases align to TRBD1. This CDR3 comprises 13 residues. Unmatched junction bases numbered 7, after V lost 5 bases and J lost 6 bases. Germline V gene sequence: CDR1 SEHNR, CDR2 FQNEAQ (reference sequence). The CDR3 region has the DNA TGTGCCAGCAGCGCGACAGGGATAGGCGAGCAGTACTTC. Protein product: CASSATGIGEQYF.

This chain connects TRBV27 to TRBJ1-5, with a tentative D call TRBD1 (6 bases). The CDR3 is made up of 15 amino acids. V dropped 3 bases and J dropped 2 bases, with 11 bases sitting between them. Germline V gives CDR1 MNHEY, CDR2 SMNVEV (reference sequence). The CDR3 reads CASSLKGGRNQPQHF. CDR3 sequence (DNA): TGTGCCAGCAGTTTGAAAGGGGGGCGCAATCAGCCCCAGCATTTT.

The J gene is TRBJ2-7, the V gene TRBV5-1; D may be TRBD1 (6 bases). The CDR3 is made up of 13 amino acids. Germline V lookup: CDR1 SGHRS, CDR2 YFSETQ. The ends were cut back, 3 bases at V and 3 bases at J, with 10 bases in the middle. The CDR3 DNA sequence: TGCGCCAGCAGCTGGGGGCAGATCTACGAGCAGTACTTC. Translating it yields CASSWGQIYEQYF.

The genes are TRBV28 and TRBJ2-7; D call uncertain. Between the trimmed V and J ends, which lost 11 bases and 0 bases, there was a span of 14 bases. The CDR3 is 13 amino acids. Per germline, CDR1 MDHEN and CDR2 SYDVKM. DNA of the CDR3: TGTGCCCGCCGTCCTCTAAGCTCCTACGAGCAGTACTTC. Protein: CARRPLSSYEQYF.

This clone has a single count. V gene TRBV27 combines with J gene TRBJ2-7, with D possibly matching TRBD1 (5 bases). Germline-derived CDR1 and CDR2 are MNHEY and SMNVEV (reference sequence). Trimming stripped 4 bases from V and 7 bases from J, with 11 bases between. CDR3 length: 12 residues. The DNA of the CDR3 is TGTGCCAGCAGTTATCAGGGCGAAGAGCAGTACTTC. Translating gives CASSYQGEEQYF.

Note on this clone: Its ends do not fully match the called genes, so a read error is possible. The gene calls are TRBV10-3 and TRBJ2-2; D unclear. Per the germline V gene, CDR1 is ENHRY and CDR2 is SYGVKD. There are 13 residues in the CDR3. The CDR3: CAISAKNTGELFF. In DNA form, the CDR3 reads TGTGCCATCAGTGCCAAGAACACGGGGGAGCTGTTTTTT.

The CDR3 here is CASSVFRAGELFF. The CDR3 DNA follows: TGTGCCAGCAGCGTATTTCGCGCCGGGGAGCTGTTTTTT. The chain employs TRBV9 and TRBJ2-2; D unclear. The germline V gene has CDR1 SGDLS and CDR2 YYNGEE. V shed 1 base and J shed 6 bases, with 7 bases lying between them. There are 13 residues in the CDR3.

The rearrangement uses TRBV11-2 and TRBJ2-1, with D unclear. Trimming pared 3 bases from V and 3 bases from J, leaving 6 bases between. Germline V gene lookup returns CDR1 SGHAT and CDR2 FQNNGV. This CDR3 is built from 13 residues. CDR3 in DNA: TGTGCCAGCAGCTTCACGGGCTACAATGAGCAGTTCTTC. Protein product: CASSFTGYNEQFF.

V gene TRBV27 combines with J gene TRBJ1-2, with D uncertain. The CDR3 loop spans 14 amino acids. Per germline, CDR1 MNHEY and CDR2 SMNVEV (reference sequence). V was cut by 6 bases and J by 8 bases, with 19 bases left in between. This chain's CDR3 is CASSRTLSGGGYTF. CDR3 in DNA: TGTGCCAGCAGCCGGACCCTCAGCGGCGGCGGCTACACCTTC.

The chain combines TRBV28 with TRBJ1-4; 7 bases map to TRBD1. The V gene end was trimmed by 4 bases and the J gene end by 5 bases; junction bases not matched to a gene: 7. Germline values: CDR1 MDHEN, CDR2 SYDVKM. This CDR3 contains 15 residues. The CDR3 DNA reads TGTGCCAGCAGTTCCGCAGGGGGTTCAAATGAAAAACTGTTTTTT. The encoded protein is CASSSAGGSNEKLFF.

V usage is TRBV6-5 and J usage is TRBJ2-7; D perhaps matches TRBD1 (6 bases). The CDR3 extends over 14 amino acids. From germline, CDR1 is MNHEY and CDR2 SVGAGI. Deletions cut 1 base from V and 6 bases from J, with 13 bases between. The chain's CDR3 is CASSYLVQGGEQYF. For the CDR3, the DNA is TGTGCCAGCAGTTACTTAGTACAGGGTGGCGAGCAGTACTTC.

The chain combines TRBV7-9 with TRBJ2-7; D is undetermined. This CDR3 is built from 16 residues. Germline V gene lookup returns CDR1 SEHNR and CDR2 FQNEAQ (reference sequence). Trimming removed 5 bases from V and 0 bases from J, with 17 bases in between. The CDR3 here is CASSPKIAEASYEQYF. CDR3 sequence (DNA): TGTGCCAGCAGCCCGAAAATCGCGGAAGCCTCCTACGAGCAGTACTTC.

The genes are TRBV2 and TRBJ1-5; D might be TRBD1 (5 bases). V gave up 6 bases and J gave up 3 bases, with 15 bases separating them. The CDR3 runs 15 residues. Germline values: CDR1 SNHLY, CDR2 FYNNEI. The CDR3 region has the DNA TGTGCCAGCAGGCCAAGCGTGGGACCCAATCAGCCCCAGCATTTT. Protein: CASRPSVGPNQPQHF.

The V and J genes are TRBV28 and TRBJ1-3; D remains ambiguous. The CDR3 contains 17 residues. Trimming cost V 7 bases and J 1 base, with 20 bases left between them. Germline CDR1 is MDHEN and CDR2 is SYDVKM. The DNA for the CDR3 is TGTGCCAGCACCCTGGGAGCCCCCAACCCGTCTGGAAACACCATATATTTT. Translation gives CASTLGAPNPSGNTIYF.

This clone was picked up one time. The V gene is TRBV15, the J gene TRBJ2-7; 8 nucleotides match TRBD2. Germline V gene data show CDR1 as LNHNV and CDR2 as YYDKDF (reference sequence). The CDR3 is made up of 14 amino acids. With 7 bases clipped from V and 0 bases from J, the junction kept 5 bases outside the gene matches. CDR3 bases: TGTGCCACCAACGAGCGGGAGCGCTCCTACGAGCAGTACTTC. Translation: CATNERERSYEQYF. Full variable domain (rest looked up from reference TRBV15 and TRBJ2-7): DAMVIQNPRYQVTQFGKPVTLSCSQTLNHNVMYWYQQKSSQAPKLLFHYYDKDFNNEADTPDNFQSRRPNTSFCFLDIRSPGLGDTAMYLCATNERERSYEQYFGPGTRLTVT.

V is TRBV10-2 and J is TRBJ1-2, with 7 bases matching TRBD1. Germline CDR1 WSHSY, CDR2 SAAADI. The J segment lost 6 bases and the V segment lost 6 bases, leaving 10 bases of the junction unmatched. This CDR3 contains 14 residues. The CDR3 protein is CASRIPGQPHGYTF. As DNA, the CDR3 is TGCGCCAGCAGGATACCGGGACAGCCCCATGGCTACACCTTC.

This chain connects TRBV6-6 to TRBJ2-7; D is unclear. CDR1 is MNHNY and CDR2 is SVGAGI in the germline V gene (reference sequence). The CDR3 is made up of 13 amino acids. Trimming pared 0 bases from V and 4 bases from J, leaving 7 bases between. CDR3 sequence (DNA): TGTGCCAGCAGTTACTCATTCGGGTACGAGCAGTACTTC. Translating gives CASSYSFGYEQYF.

The V and J genes are TRBV6-5 and TRBJ1-3; TRBD1 matches 9 bases. Germline V gene sequence: CDR1 MNHEY, CDR2 SVGAGI. J gave up 0 bases and V 4 bases, and 1 base lay outside the gene matches. This CDR3 is 15 amino acids long. This chain's CDR3 is CASSWDRDSGNTIYF. Here the CDR3 DNA reads TGTGCCAGCAGTTGGGACAGGGACTCTGGAAACACCATATATTTT.

This clone showed up just a few times. V is TRBV30 and J is TRBJ1-1, with D unclear. Looked up from germline, CDR1 is GTSNPN and CDR2 is SVGIG (reference sequence). The CDR3 consists of 12 residues. Trimming shortened V by 4 bases and J by 6 bases, and 12 bases separated the two germline ends. The chain's CDR3 is CAWTSPSPEAFF. As DNA, the CDR3 is TGTGCCTGGACTAGCCCGAGCCCTGAAGCTTTCTTT.

The V and J genes are TRBV11-2 and TRBJ2-7; 10 nucleotides line up with TRBD2. CDR3 length: 18 amino acids. V shed 9 bases, J shed 3 bases, and the junction held 20 bases outside the gene matches. Germline values: CDR1 SGHAT, CDR2 FQNNGV. The CDR3 spells CASQRRLGLASGSYEQYF. CDR3 nucleotide sequence: TGTGCCAGTCAGAGGAGGTTGGGGTTGGCTAGCGGGAGCTACGAGCAGTACTTC.